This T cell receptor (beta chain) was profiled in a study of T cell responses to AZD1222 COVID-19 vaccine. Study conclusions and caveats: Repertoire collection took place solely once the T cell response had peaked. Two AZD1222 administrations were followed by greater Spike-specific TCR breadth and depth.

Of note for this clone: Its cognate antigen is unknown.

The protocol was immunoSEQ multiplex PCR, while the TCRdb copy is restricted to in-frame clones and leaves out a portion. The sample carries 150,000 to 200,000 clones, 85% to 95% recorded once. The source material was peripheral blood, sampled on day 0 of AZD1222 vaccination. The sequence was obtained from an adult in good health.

The CDR3 reads CASTRDSRPKVAFF. The CDR3 region has the DNA TGTGCCAGTACGAGGGACAGTAGACCGAAAGTGGCTTTCTTT. This chain connects TRBV19 to TRBJ1-1; 7 nucleotides align to TRBD1. The junction had 16 bases not matched to a gene; V was cut back by 7 bases and J by 11 bases. The germline CDR1 and CDR2 sequences are LNHDA and SQIVND (reference sequence). The CDR3 extends over 14 amino acids.